Given below is one T cell receptor (beta chain) in context. These data are taken from a study of blood T cell repertoires in COVID-19. Profiling relied on immunoSEQ multiplex PCR, and the TCRdb table lists in-frame clones only, not all of them. Of about 320,000 clones listed, about 85% are singletons. Germline V CDR1 and CDR2: KGHSH, LQKENI. V dropped 4 bases and J dropped 14; count of bases not matched to a gene: 6. The CDR3 totals 11 residues. This receptor was obtained from a woman in her twenties or thirties who had recovered from COVID-19. Sample: PBMCs or T cells enriched from blood (not recorded which). The J gene is TRBJ1-2, the V gene TRBV18, with 8 bases matching TRBD1. The CDR3 DNA reads as TGTGCCAGCTCACAGGACAGGGTGGCTACCTTC. It encodes CASSQDRVATF.